Below, 8 T cell receptor beta chains from the same sample are listed, as sequenced in a study of cytomegalovirus exposure and HLA in healthy donors (dated by TCRdb to about 2017). Libraries were prepared through the immunoSEQ multiplex PCR assay. Not all clones reach the TCRdb copy of this immuneACCESS table, which keeps in-frame sequences only. Checked studies attribute under half of the gap to unresolved V genes and leave the rest unexplained. The sample yields 130,000 or so clones; roughly 87% were counted once. The ten largest clones take up around 9% of the sample. Input material: PBMCs. Receptors were obtained from a woman aged 18-35 years in good health and CMV-seropositive.

The V and J genes are TRBV5-1 and TRBJ1-2, with a weak D call TRBD1 (5 bases). V lost 1 base to trimming and J lost 7 bases, with 17 bases between them. The CDR3 contains 15 residues. From germline, CDR1 is SGHRS and CDR2 YFSETQ. This CDR3 is CASSLTGTRPGGYTF. CDR3 coding DNA: TGCGCCAGCAGCTTGACGGGGACTCGGCCGGGTGGCTACACCTTC. Full variable domain (rest looked up from reference TRBV5-1 and TRBJ1-2): KAGVTQTPRYLIKTRGQQVTLSCSPISGHRSVSWYQQTPGQGLQFLFEYFSETQRNKGNFPGRFSGRQFSNSRSEMNVSTLELGDSALYLCASSLTGTRPGGYTFGSGTRLTVV.

This chain links TRBV6-5 with TRBJ2-1; possibly TRBD2 for D (6 bases). V gave up 1 base and J gave up 9 bases, with 10 bases separating them. The CDR3 covers 13 residues. Germline-derived CDR1 and CDR2 are MNHEY and SVGAGI. In DNA, the CDR3 is TGTGCCAGCAGTTACTTTGTGGGGGGTGAGCAGTTCTTC. It is translated as CASSYFVGGEQFF.

The J gene is TRBJ1-2, the V gene TRBV7-6; no reliable D call. CDR1 and CDR2 (germline): SGHVS, FNYEAQ. CDR3 length: 14 residues. The V gene lost 8 bases and the J gene lost 0 bases, with 13 bases spanning the gap. CDR3 DNA sequence: TGTGCCAGCGGCGCTCCTACTACTAACTATGGCTACACCTTC. Encoded protein: CASGAPTTNYGYTF.

This clone was seen more than once but under ten times. This rearrangement joins TRBV11-2 to TRBJ2-5; 7 positions match TRBD2. The V segment lost 4 bases and the J segment 9 bases; nucleotides outside the gene matches: 2. The CDR3 loop spans 11 amino acids. The V gene's germline CDR1 is SGHAT and CDR2 FQNNGV. The CDR3: CASSYGRAQYF. The CDR3 nucleotides are TGTGCCAGCAGCTATGGGAGGGCCCAGTACTTC. The whole variable domain, remainder taken from reference TRBV11-2 and TRBJ2-5, is EAGVAQSPRYKIIEKRQSVAFWCNPISGHATLYWYQQILGQGPKLLIQFQNNGVVDDSQLPKDRFSAERLKGVDSTLKIQPAKLEDSAVYLCASSYGRAQYFGPGTRLLVL.

The CDR3 loop reads CASSVEAGGLTDTQYF. The CDR3 DNA reads TGTGCCAGCAGCGTAGAAGCGGGGGGGCTCACAGATACGCAGTATTTT. The chain is built from TRBV9 and TRBJ2-3; TRBD2 agrees at 10 bases. CDR1 is SGDLS and CDR2 is YYNGEE in the germline V gene. V shed 0 bases and J 2 bases; nucleotides not matched to a gene: 3. The CDR3 has 16 amino acids.

The chain recombines TRBV9 with TRBJ2-3; maybe TRBD2 (7 bases). CDR3 length equals 16 residues. Trimming shortened V by 0 bases and J by 1 base, and 12 bases separated the two germline ends. Germline V gene sequence: CDR1 SGDLS, CDR2 YYNGEE. The CDR3 loop reads CASSVGGGRGTDTQYF. The CDR3 DNA reads as TGTGCCAGCAGCGTAGGGGGGGGCAGGGGCACAGATACGCAGTATTTT.

J is TRBJ1-2 and V is TRBV30, with 7 bases aligning to TRBD1. This CDR3 comprises 17 residues. The junction had 12 bases not matched to a gene; V was cut back by 1 base and J by 1 base. Germline values: CDR1 GTSNPN, CDR2 SVGIG (reference sequence). The CDR3, as DNA: TGTGCCTGGAGTGGACCTAGGGGGCGAACTCATAACTATGGCTACACCTTC. It translates to CAWSGPRGRTHNYGYTF.

This chain connects TRBV10-1 to TRBJ2-7; 9 bases are shared with TRBD1. J was trimmed by 6 bases and V by 5 bases; bases with no gene match: 8. The CDR3 consists of 14 residues. Germline V gene sequence: CDR1 WNHNN, CDR2 SYGVQD (reference sequence). CDR3 DNA sequence: TGCGCCAGCAGTCCGGGACAGGGAGGGCTCGAGCAGTACTTC. Protein sequence: CASSPGQGGLEQYF.